This TCR beta chain was recovered during a study of early T cells in non-severe SARS-CoV-2 infection. Whole-study context: Sequenced material consisted of bulk RNA (from unsorted whole blood), and chains were unpaired.

V was clipped by 4 bases and J by 5 bases; unmatched bases: 10. The CDR3 is 16 amino acids. Germline V CDR1 and CDR2: SGDLS, YYNGEE. Study-level points and caveats: A preference for anti-spike CD8 responses marked VDJdb matching, which missed private and CD4 specificities.

Molecules of cDNA were individually given unique molecular identifiers that were attached to them. MiXCR, applied by TCRdb to the 5' RACE reads, yields one record per CDR3 protein. The table has 80,000 to 100,000 distinct CDR3 sequences, roughly 12% seen once. The table lists this clonotype with many counts. The target antigen is unknown. The source of this sequence is an adult who was a healthcare worker with PCR-confirmed SARS-CoV-2 infection or an uninfected control (not recorded which). The chain joins TRBV9 to TRBJ2-1; 9 nucleotides agree with TRBD2. Sequencing input: whole blood. The CDR3 loop is CASSPLAGAGDNEQFF. CDR3 in DNA: TGTGCCAGCAGCCCCTTAGCGGGAGCGGGGGACAATGAGCAGTTCTTC.